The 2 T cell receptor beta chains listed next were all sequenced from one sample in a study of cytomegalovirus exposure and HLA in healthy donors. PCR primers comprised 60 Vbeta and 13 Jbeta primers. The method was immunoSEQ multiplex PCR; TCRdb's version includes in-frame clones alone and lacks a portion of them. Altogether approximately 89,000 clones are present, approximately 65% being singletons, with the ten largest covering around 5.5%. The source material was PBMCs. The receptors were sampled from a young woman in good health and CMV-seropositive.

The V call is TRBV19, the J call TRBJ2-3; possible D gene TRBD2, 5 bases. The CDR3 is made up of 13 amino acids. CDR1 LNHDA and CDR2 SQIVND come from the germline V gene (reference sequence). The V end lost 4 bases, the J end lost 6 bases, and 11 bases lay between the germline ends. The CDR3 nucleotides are TGTGCCAGTAGTACGACTATCTCGGATACGCAGTATTTT. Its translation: CASSTTISDTQYF. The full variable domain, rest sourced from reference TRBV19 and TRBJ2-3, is DGGITQSPKYLFRKEGQNVTLSCEQNLNHDAMYWYRQDPGQGLRLIYYSQIVNDFQKGDIAEGYSVSREKKESFPLTVTSAQKNPTAFYLCASSTTISDTQYFGPGTRLTVL.

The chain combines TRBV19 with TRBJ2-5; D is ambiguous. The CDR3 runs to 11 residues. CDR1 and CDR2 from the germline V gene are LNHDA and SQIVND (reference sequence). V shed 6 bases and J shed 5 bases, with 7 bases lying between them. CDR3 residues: CASSLFETQYF. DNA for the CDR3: TGTGCCAGTAGCCTTTTTGAGACCCAGTACTTC.